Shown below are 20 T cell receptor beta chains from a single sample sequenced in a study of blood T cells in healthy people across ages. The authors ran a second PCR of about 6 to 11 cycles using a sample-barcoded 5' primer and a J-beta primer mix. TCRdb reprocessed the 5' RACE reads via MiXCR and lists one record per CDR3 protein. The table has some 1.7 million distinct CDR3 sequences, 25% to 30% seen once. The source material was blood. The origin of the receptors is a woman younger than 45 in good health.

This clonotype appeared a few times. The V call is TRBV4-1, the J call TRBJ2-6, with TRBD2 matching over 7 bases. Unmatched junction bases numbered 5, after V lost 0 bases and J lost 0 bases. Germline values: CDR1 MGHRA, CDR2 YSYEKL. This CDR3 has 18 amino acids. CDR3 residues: CASSQEGGGYSGANVLTF. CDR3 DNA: TGCGCCAGCAGCCAAGAAGGCGGGGGTTACTCTGGGGCCAACGTCCTGACTTTC.

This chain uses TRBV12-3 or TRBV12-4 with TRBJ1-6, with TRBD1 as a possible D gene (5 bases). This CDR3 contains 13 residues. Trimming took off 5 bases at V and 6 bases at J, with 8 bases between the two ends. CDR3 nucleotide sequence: TGTGCCAGCAGTCCGGACACTAATTCACCCCTCCACTTT. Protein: CASSPDTNSPLHF.

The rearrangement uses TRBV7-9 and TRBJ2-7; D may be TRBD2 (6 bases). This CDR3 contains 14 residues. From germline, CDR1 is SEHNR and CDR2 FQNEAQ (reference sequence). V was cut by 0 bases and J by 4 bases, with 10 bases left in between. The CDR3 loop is CASSLAWREYEQYF. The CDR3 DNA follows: TGTGCCAGCAGCTTAGCATGGCGGGAATACGAGCAGTACTTC. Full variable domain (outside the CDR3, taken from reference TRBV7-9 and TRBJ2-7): DTGVSQNPRHKITKRGQNVTFRCDPISEHNRLYWYRQTLGQGPEFLTYFQNEAQLEKSRLLSDRFSAERPKGSFSTLEIQRTEQGDSAMYLCASSLAWREYEQYFGPGTRLTVT.

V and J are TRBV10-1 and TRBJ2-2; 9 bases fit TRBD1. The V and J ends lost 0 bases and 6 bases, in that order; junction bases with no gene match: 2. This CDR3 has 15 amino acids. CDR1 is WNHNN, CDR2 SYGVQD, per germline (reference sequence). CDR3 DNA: TGCGCCAGCAGTGAGTCAGGACAGGGGCCCGGGGAGCTGTTTTTT. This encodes CASSESGQGPGELFF.

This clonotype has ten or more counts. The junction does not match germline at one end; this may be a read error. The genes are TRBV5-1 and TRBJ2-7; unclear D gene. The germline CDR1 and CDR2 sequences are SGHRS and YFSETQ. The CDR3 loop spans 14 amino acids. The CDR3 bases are TGCGCCGGCAGCTCCCCAACGATCCCCTACGAGCAGTACTTC. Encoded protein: CAGSSPTIPYEQYF.

The CDR3 DNA is TGTGCCAGCAGCAGTGGGACAGGGGGTAAATGGGAGACCCAGTACTTC. This codes for CASSSGTGGKWETQYF. The V call is TRBV7-3, the J call TRBJ2-5, with 11 bases identical to TRBD1. Germline CDR1 SGHTA, CDR2 FQGTGA. This CDR3 has 16 amino acids. The ends lost 5 bases at V and 5 bases at J; junction bases unmatched: 10.

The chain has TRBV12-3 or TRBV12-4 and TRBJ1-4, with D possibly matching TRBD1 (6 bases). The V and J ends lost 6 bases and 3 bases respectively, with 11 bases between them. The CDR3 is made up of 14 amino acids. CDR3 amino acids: CASRLQGPNEKLFF. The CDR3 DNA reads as TGTGCCAGCAGGTTGCAGGGGCCTAATGAAAAACTGTTTTTT.

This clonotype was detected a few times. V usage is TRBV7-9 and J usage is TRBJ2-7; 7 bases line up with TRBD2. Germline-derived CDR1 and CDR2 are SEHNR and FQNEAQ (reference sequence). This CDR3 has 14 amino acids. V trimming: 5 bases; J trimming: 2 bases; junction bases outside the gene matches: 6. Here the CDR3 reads CASSPRREPYEQYF. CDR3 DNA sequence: TGTGCCAGCAGCCCCCGGCGGGAGCCCTACGAGCAGTACTTC.

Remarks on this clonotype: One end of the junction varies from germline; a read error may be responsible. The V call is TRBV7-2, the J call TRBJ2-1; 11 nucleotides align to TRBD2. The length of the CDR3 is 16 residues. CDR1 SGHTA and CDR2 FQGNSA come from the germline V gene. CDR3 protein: CAGSFIAGGKYNEQFF. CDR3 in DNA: TGTGCCGGCAGCTTTATAGCGGGAGGGAAATACAATGAGCAGTTCTTC.

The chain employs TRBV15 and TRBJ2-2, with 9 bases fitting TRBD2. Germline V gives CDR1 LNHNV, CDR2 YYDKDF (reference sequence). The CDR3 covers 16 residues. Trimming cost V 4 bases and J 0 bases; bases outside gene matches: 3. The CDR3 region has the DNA TGTGCCACCAGCAAGCGGGAGGACGCGAACACCGGGGAGCTGTTTTTT. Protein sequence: CATSKREDANTGELFF. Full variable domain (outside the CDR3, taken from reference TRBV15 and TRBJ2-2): DAMVIQNPRYQVTQFGKPVTLSCSQTLNHNVMYWYQQKSSQAPKLLFHYYDKDFNNEADTPDNFQSRRPNTSFCFLDIRSPGLGDTAMYLCATSKREDANTGELFFGEGSRLTVL.

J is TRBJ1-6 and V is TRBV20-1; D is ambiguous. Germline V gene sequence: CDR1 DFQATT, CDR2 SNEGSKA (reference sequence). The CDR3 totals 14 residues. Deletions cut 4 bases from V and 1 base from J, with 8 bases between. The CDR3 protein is CSAKSGSYNSPLHF. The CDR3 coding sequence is TGCAGTGCTAAGTCGGGGTCCTATAATTCACCCCTCCACTTT.

In DNA form, the CDR3 reads TGCAGTGCTAGAGACGAACGGTTCGCCCAGCATTTT. Translating gives CSARDERFAQHF. The chain uses TRBV20-1 and TRBJ1-5, with D hard to call. The CDR3 loop spans 12 amino acids. Germline loops: CDR1 DFQATT, CDR2 SNEGSKA (reference sequence). Between the trimmed V and J ends, which lost 0 bases and 11 bases, there was a span of 11 bases.

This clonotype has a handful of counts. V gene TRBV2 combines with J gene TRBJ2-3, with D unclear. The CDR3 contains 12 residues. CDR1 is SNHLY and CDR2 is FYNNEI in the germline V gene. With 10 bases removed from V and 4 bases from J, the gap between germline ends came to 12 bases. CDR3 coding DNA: TGTGCCACCTCCTTATTCGCAGATACGCAGTATTTT. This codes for CATSLFADTQYF.

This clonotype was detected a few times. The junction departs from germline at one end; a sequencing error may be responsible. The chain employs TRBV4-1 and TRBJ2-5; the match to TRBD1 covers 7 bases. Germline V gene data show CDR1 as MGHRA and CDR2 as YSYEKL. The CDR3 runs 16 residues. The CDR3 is CVSSQGLTGRGETQYF. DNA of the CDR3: TGCGTCAGCAGCCAAGGGTTGACAGGGCGAGGGGAGACCCAGTACTTC.

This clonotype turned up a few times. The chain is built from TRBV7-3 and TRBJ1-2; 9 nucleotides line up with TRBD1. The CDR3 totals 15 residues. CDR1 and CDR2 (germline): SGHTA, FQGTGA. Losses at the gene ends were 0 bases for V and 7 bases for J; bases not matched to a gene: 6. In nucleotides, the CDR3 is TGTGCCAGCAGCTTAACCACGACAGGGGGAAGTGGCTACACCTTC. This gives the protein CASSLTTTGGSGYTF.

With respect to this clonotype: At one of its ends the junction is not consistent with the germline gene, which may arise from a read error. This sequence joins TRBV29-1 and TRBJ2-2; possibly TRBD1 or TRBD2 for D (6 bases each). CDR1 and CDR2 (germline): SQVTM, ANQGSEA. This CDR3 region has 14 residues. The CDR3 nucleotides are TGCAGCGTTGGGGCAGGGGCTGACACCGGGGGGCTGTTTTTT. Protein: CSVGAGADTGGLFF.

CDR3 sequence: CAILAGATTDTQYF. CDR3 nucleotide sequence: TGTGCCATCCTAGCGGGGGCCACCACAGATACGCAGTATTTT. The chain couples TRBV6-2 or TRBV6-3 to TRBJ2-3; 10 positions agree with TRBD2. V lost 10 bases, J lost 2 bases, and 6 bases stayed unmatched. The CDR3 is 14 residues long. Germline CDR1 reads MNHEY; CDR2 reads SVGEGT.

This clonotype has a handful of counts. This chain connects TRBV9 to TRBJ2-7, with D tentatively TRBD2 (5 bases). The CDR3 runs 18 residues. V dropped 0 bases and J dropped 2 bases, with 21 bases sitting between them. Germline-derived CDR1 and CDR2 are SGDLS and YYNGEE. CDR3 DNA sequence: TGTGCCAGCAGCGTAGGTGGAAGTGGAGGCGGCTTAACCTACGAGCAGTACTTC. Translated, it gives CASSVGGSGGGLTYEQYF.

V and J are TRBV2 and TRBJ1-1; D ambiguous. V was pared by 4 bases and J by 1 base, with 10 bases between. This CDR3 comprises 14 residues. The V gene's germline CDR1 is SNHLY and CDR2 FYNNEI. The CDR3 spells CASSGAAGNTEAFF. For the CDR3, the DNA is TGTGCCAGCAGTGGGGCCGCGGGGAACACTGAAGCTTTCTTT. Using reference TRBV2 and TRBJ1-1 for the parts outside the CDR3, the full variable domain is EPEVTQTPSHQVTQMGQEVILRCVPISNHLYFYWYRQILGQKVEFLVSFYNNEISEKSEIFDDQFSVERPDGSNFTLKIRSTKLEDSAMYFCASSGAAGNTEAFFGQGTRLTVV.

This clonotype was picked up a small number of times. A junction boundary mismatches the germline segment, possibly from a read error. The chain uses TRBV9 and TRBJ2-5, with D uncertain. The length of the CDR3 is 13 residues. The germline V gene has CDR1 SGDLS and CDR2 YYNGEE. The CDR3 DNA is TGTGCCAGCAGTGGCCCCGGAGAAGAGGCCCAGTACTTC. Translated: CASSGPGEEAQYF. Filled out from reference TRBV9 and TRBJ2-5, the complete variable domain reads DSGVTQTPKHLITATGQRVTLRCSPRSGDLSVYWYQQSLDQGLQFLIQYYNGEERAKGNILERFSAQQFPDLHSELNLSSLELGDSALYFCASSGPGEEAQYFGPGTRLLVL.